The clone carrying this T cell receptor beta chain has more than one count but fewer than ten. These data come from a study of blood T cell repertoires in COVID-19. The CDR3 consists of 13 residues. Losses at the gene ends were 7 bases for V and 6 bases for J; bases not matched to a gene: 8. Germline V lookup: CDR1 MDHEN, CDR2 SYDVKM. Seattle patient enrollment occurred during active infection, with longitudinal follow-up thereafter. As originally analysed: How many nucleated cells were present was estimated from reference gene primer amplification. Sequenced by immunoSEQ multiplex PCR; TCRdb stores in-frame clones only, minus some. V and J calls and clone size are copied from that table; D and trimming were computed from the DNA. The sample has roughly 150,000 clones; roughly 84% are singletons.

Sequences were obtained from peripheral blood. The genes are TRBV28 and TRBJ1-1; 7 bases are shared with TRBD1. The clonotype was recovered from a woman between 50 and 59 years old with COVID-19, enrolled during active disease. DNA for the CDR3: TGTGCCAGCAAAGGGGGCGGGCGATCTGAAGCTTTCTTT. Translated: CASKGGGRSEAFF. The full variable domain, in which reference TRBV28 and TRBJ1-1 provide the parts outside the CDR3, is DVKVTQSSRYLVKRTGEKVFLECVQDMDHENMFWYRQDPGLGLRLIYFSYDVKMKEKGDIPEGYSVSREKKERFSLILESASTNQTSMYLCASKGGGRSEAFFGQGTRLTVV.